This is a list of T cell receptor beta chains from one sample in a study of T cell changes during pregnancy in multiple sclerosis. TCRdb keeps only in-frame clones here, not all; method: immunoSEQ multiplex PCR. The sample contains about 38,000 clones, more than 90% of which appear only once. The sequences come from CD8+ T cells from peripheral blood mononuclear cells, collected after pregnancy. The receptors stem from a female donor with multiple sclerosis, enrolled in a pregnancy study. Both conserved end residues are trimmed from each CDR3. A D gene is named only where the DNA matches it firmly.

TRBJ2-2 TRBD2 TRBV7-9 ASSPSRTSGANTGELF
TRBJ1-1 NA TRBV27 ASRQNTEAF
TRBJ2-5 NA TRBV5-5 ASSRGENQETQY
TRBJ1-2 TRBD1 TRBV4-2 ASSQEWQGDGYT
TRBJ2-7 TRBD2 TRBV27 ASSWRREGGEQY
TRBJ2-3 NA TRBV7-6 ASSYKFTDTQY
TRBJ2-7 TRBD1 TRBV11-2 ATTPGQGTYEQY
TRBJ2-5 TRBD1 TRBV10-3 AISSRTGEGETQY
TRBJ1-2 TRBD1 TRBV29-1 SVADRAGYT
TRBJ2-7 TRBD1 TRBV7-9 ASSFPTGGFYEQY
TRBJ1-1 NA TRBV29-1 SVRQESWTEAF
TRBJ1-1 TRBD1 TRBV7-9 ASSNPDRASEAF
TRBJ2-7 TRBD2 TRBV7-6 ASSLDASGISSYEQY
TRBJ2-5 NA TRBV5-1 ASSVTPAYQETQY
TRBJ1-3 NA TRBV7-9 ASRADLSGNTIY
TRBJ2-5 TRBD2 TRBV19 ASSPASGRAETQY
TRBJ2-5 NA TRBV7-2 ASSRGLGRGKGETQY
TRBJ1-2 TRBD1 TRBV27 ASSLSRTGLVTHGYT
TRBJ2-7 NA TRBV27 ASSLSIGQNGEQY
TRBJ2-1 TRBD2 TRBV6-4 ASSDSTSGSNEQF
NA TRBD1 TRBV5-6 ASSGTGAFSYEQY
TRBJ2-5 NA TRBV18 ASSPDRLEETQY
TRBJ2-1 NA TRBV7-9 ASRPQNYNEQF
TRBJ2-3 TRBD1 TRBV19 AAKGQGDADTQY
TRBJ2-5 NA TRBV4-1 ASSQEPAVETQY
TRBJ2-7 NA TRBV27 ASSLRRGRNEQY
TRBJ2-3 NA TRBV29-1 SANFRGTQY
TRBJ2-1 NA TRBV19 ASSIGGRGVNEQF
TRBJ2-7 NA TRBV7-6 ASSLLPRVTDQY
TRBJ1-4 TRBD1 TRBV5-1 ASSLATGEANEKLF
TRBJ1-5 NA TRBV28 ASSLGTGNSNQPQH
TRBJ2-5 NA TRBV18 ASSLRGGETQY
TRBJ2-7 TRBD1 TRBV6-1 ASSEALGDSSYEQY
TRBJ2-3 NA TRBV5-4 ASSQSLRDTQY
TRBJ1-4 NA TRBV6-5 ASSYSRVSRKLF
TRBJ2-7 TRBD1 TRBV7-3 ASSLGGTGYEQY
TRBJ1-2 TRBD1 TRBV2 ARRGAGAGTGVGYT
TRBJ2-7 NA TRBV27 ASGTGSVYEQY
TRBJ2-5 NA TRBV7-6 ASSRDGLQETQY
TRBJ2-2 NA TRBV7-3 ASSLIVARKSGELF
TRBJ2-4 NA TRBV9 ASSVEDSLAKNIQY
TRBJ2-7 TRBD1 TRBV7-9 ASSFDRGYEQY
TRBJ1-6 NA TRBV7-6 ASSADVHQDSPLH
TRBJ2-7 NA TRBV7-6 ASSPFGDSSYEQY
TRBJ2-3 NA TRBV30 AWTERRKSSTDTQY
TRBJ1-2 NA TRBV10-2 ASSEWGSGYT
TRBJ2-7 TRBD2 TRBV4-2 ASSFIPGLAGGVAYEQY
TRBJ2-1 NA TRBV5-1 ASSVRQGRGGQSSYNEQF
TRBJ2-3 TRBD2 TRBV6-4 ASSDSQSGSIDTQY
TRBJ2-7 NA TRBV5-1 ASSLVWGDEQY